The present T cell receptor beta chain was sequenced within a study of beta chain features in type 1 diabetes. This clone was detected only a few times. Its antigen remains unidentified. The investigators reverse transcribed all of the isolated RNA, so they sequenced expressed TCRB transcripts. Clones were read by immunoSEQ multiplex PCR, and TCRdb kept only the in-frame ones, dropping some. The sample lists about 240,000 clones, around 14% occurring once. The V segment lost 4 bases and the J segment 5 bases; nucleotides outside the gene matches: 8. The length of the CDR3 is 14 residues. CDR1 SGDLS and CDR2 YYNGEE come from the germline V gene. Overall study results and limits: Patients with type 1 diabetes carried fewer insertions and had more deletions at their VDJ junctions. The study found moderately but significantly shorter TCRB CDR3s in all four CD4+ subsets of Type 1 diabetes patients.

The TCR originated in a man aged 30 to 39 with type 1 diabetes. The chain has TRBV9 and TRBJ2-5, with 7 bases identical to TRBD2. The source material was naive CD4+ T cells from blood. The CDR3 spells CASSLGLWGETQYF. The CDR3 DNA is TGTGCCAGCAGCTTGGGACTATGGGGGGAGACCCAGTACTTC.